The source of this T cell receptor (beta chain) is a study of identical twins. Trimming stripped 2 bases from V and 1 base from J, with 6 bases between. This CDR3 is built from 14 residues. Per germline, CDR1 MNHEY and CDR2 SVGEGT. This clonotype was picked up a small number of times. TCRdb analysed the 5' RACE reads with MiXCR anew, one entry per CDR3 protein. In the table there are some 1,700,000 distinct CDR3 sequences, under 35% of which are singletons. Sequencing was carried out using cord blood. V gene TRBV6-2 or TRBV6-3 combines with J gene TRBJ1-5, with D unclear. The TCR was taken from a newborn girl in good health. The CDR3 is CASSYVGSNQPQHF. CDR3 sequence (DNA): TGTGCCAGCAGTTACGTAGGCAGCAATCAGCCCCAGCATTTT.